The 17 T cell receptor beta chains in this list originate from one sample, sequenced in a study of molecular identifiers for immune sequencing clone quantification. TCRdb reprocessed the PCR reads with MiXCR, giving one entry per CDR3 protein. The sample has 62,000 or so distinct CDR3 sequences; roughly 20% are singletons. The material sequenced was naive CD8+ T cells from blood, with Jurkat cell RNA spiked in. As to subset: FACS-sorted CD8+CD4-CCR7+CD45RA+ naive T cells. These receptors were collected from a human donor in good health. Some libraries in this study had Jurkat cell RNA spiked in.

This clonotype was picked up many times. The DNA for the CDR3 is TGTGCCAGCAGCGGTGGCAGGGCTAACTATGGCTACACCTTC. This gives the protein CASSGGRANYGYTF. V usage is TRBV9 and J usage is TRBJ1-2; perhaps TRBD1 as D (5 bases). Germline lookup yields CDR1 SGDLS and CDR2 YYNGEE. Trimming removed 3 bases from V and 0 bases from J, with 9 bases in between. The CDR3 loop spans 14 amino acids.

This clonotype was seen at least ten times. V is TRBV7-9 and J is TRBJ1-5; D gene ambiguous. The germline V gene has CDR1 SEHNR and CDR2 FQNEAQ (reference sequence). The CDR3 covers 15 residues. The ends were cut back, 5 bases at V and 0 bases at J, with 11 bases in the middle. DNA for the CDR3: TGTGCCAGCAGCGACACGGGGTATAGCAATCAGCCCCAGCATTTT. Protein sequence: CASSDTGYSNQPQHF.

In this sample, this clonotype turned up many times. The gene calls are TRBV12-3 or TRBV12-4 and TRBJ2-2, with D possibly matching TRBD2 (6 bases). The CDR3 totals 15 residues. V was cut by 1 base and J by 6 bases, with 12 bases left in between. The CDR3 loop reads CASSLGGWEAGELFF. In nucleotides, the CDR3 is TGTGCCAGCAGTTTAGGAGGCTGGGAGGCCGGGGAGCTGTTTTTT.

This clonotype was found many times. The rearrangement joins TRBV5-1 to TRBJ2-7, with no clear D. From germline, CDR1 is SGHRS and CDR2 YFSETQ. CDR3 size: 14 residues. V was trimmed by 0 bases and J by 1 base, leaving 8 bases between them. For the CDR3, the DNA is TGCGCCAGCAGCTTGGTTCCGGAGTCCTACGAGCAGTACTTC. It specifies CASSLVPESYEQYF.

The gene calls are TRBV6-1 and TRBJ2-1, with D perhaps matching TRBD1 or TRBD2 (5 bases each). The germline gives CDR1 MNHNS, CDR2 SASEGT. The CDR3 is 15 amino acids. The ends were cut back, 3 bases at V and 7 bases at J, with 16 bases in the middle. In nucleotides, the CDR3 is TGTGCCAGCAGTGAGGGGGTAGAACTGAGGAATGAGCAGTTCTTC. Encoded protein: CASSEGVELRNEQFF.

Worth noting for this clonotype: A read error is possible here, since a much larger clone lies one base away. This rearrangement joins TRBV23-1 to TRBJ1-2, with 8 positions matching TRBD1. TRBV23-1 qualifies as an ORF whose function is uncertain. The CDR3 has 12 residues. The CDR3 coding sequence is TGCGACTGGACGACAGGGGACTATGGCTACACCTTC. This codes for CDWTTGDYGYTF.

This clonotype was seen at least ten times. The J gene is TRBJ2-1, the V gene TRBV7-2, with D possibly matching TRBD2 (7 bases). The V and J ends lost 7 bases and 0 bases respectively, with 13 bases between them. Germline CDR1 is SGHTA and CDR2 is FQGNSA. The CDR3 consists of 15 residues. The DNA of the CDR3 is TGTGCCAGCAAGAAGGGGGGGAGCTCCTACAATGAGCAGTTCTTC. This encodes CASKKGGSSYNEQFF.

Regarding this clonotype: With a much larger clone just one base away, this may be a read error. CDR3 nucleotides: TGTGCCAGCAGCTCGCTACAGGGCATGAACACTGAAGCTTCCTTT. This gives the protein CASSSLQGMNTEASF. The chain links TRBV5-4 to TRBJ1-1; a weak D match, TRBD1 (6 bases). CDR3 length: 15 residues. Per germline, CDR1 SGHNT and CDR2 YYREEE (reference sequence).

The V and J genes are TRBV4-1 and TRBJ1-2, with 9 bases fitting TRBD1. CDR3 length: 16 amino acids. Trimming removed 1 base from V and 4 bases from J; junction bases left unmatched: 7. The V gene's germline CDR1 is MGHRA and CDR2 YSYEKL. This CDR3 is CASSQGGQGRLYGYTF. The CDR3 DNA is TGCGCCAGCAGCCAAGGCGGACAGGGGCGGCTCTATGGCTACACCTTC.

This clonotype came up many times. The chain recombines TRBV3-1 with TRBJ2-7; 8 nucleotides line up with TRBD2. The CDR3 spans 15 residues. V trimming: 0 bases; J trimming: 3 bases; junction bases outside the gene matches: 4. CDR1 LGHDT and CDR2 YNNKEL come from the germline V gene (reference sequence). CDR3 nucleotides: TGTGCCAGCAGCCAAGACAGCGGGGGATACTACGAGCAGTACTTC. Translation gives CASSQDSGGYYEQYF.

The rearrangement joins TRBV3-1 to TRBJ2-7; 14 bases map to TRBD2. V shed 1 base and J 6 bases; nucleotides not matched to a gene: 2. This CDR3 is 15 amino acids long. Germline V gene sequence: CDR1 LGHDT, CDR2 YNNKEL (reference sequence). The CDR3 protein is CASSQAGLAGAEQYF. For the CDR3, the DNA is TGTGCCAGCAGCCAAGCGGGACTAGCGGGAGCCGAGCAGTACTTC.

The sample holds many counts of this clonotype. The chain carries TRBV7-9 and TRBJ2-2; D is unresolved. The CDR3 sequence is 13 residues long. Looked up from germline, CDR1 is SEHNR and CDR2 is FQNEAQ (reference sequence). V lost 9 bases and J lost 0, with 8 bases in between. CDR3 region: CASDLSNTGELFF. CDR3 sequence (DNA): TGTGCCAGTGACTTATCGAACACCGGGGAGCTGTTTTTT.

This clonotype was counted at least ten times. Mismatch with germline at one junction end may stem from a read error. The CDR3 spells CASGDSGRPQYF. The CDR3 coding sequence is TGTGCCAGCGGTGATAGCGGGAGGCCCCAGTACTTC. The chain couples TRBV25-1 to TRBJ2-5; 10 bases match TRBD2. The CDR3 loop spans 12 amino acids. Germline loops: CDR1 MGHDK, CDR2 SYGVNS.

This clonotype was observed a few times. This chain joins TRBV12-3 or TRBV12-4 and TRBJ2-5; 7 nucleotides match TRBD2. The V gene end was trimmed by 4 bases and the J gene end by 1 base; junction bases not matched to a gene: 12. CDR3 length equals 17 residues. The CDR3 spells CASSSSSGAYPQETQYF. The CDR3 DNA sequence: TGTGCCAGCAGTTCTTCTAGCGGCGCATACCCCCAAGAGACCCAGTACTTC.

This clonotype was counted ten times or more. The chain couples TRBV9 to TRBJ2-3; D call uncertain. CDR3 length equals 15 residues. CDR1 and CDR2 (germline): SGDLS, YYNGEE. Trimming removed 4 bases at V and 0 bases at J, with 12 bases between. CDR3 bases: TGTGCCAGCAGCTCGACCCTTACTAGCACAGATACGCAGTATTTT. Translating it yields CASSSTLTSTDTQYF.

This clonotype was counted ten times or more. CDR3 sequence reads: CASSSPQDSGNTIYF. The CDR3 DNA follows: TGTGCCAGCAGCTCGCCGCAGGACTCTGGAAACACCATATATTTT. This sequence joins TRBV5-6 and TRBJ1-3; D gene uncertain. This CDR3 region has 15 residues. Per germline, CDR1 SGHDT and CDR2 YYEEEE. The V gene lost 3 bases and the J gene lost 0 bases, with 10 bases spanning the gap.

This clonotype has only a few counts. Just one base apart from a much larger clone, this may be a read error. The chain recombines TRBV6-2 or TRBV6-3 with TRBJ2-1; D assignment may be TRBD1 or TRBD2 (5 bases each). Trimming shortened V by 8 bases and J by 3 bases, and 17 bases separated the two germline ends. Per germline, CDR1 MNHEY and CDR2 SVGEGT. The CDR3 sequence is 15 residues long. The CDR3 DNA follows: TGTGCCAGCGGTTCCCGGGACGGATTCTACAATGAGCAGTTCTTC. Translated: CASGSRDGFYNEQFF.